A selection of T cell receptor beta chains follows, all from one sample in a study of Ad26.COV2.S vaccination and SARS-CoV-2 variants. Method: immunoSEQ multiplex PCR; TCRdb's copy keeps in-frame clones and lacks some. The sample has 300,000 to 450,000 clones, about 85% seen once. The sample consisted of peripheral blood, taken in a trial of Ad26.COV2.S vaccine versus placebo. The receptor set was obtained from a person aged 18-65 years who received the Ad26.COV2.S COVID-19 vaccine or a placebo. CDR3s include the opening cysteine and the closing phenylalanine or tryptophan. Each record gives: J gene, D gene, clone size, V gene, CDR3 DNA, CDR3 protein. A D gene is named only where the DNA matches it firmly. Clone size, where shown, is once, few, many, or a class for clones that have expanded.

j_gene: TRBJ1-2
d_gene: NA
abundance: NA
v_gene: TRBV19
CDR3nt: TGTGCCAGTAGTACCGAAACAGGCTATGGCTACACCTTC
CDR3aa: CASSTETGYGYTF

j_gene: TRBJ2-7
d_gene: TRBD1
abundance: once
v_gene: TRBV6-5
CDR3nt: TGTGCCAGCAGTTACTCGAACAAAGGACAGGGCTACGAGCAGTACTTC
CDR3aa: CASSYSNKGQGYEQYF

j_gene: TRBJ2-2
d_gene: TRBD2
abundance: NA
v_gene: TRBV9
CDR3nt: TGTGCCAGCAGCGTAGAAATGGGCGGGGGGCCCCTCACCGGGGAGCTGTTTTTT
CDR3aa: CASSVEMGGGPLTGELFF

j_gene: TRBJ1-3
d_gene: NA
abundance: NA
v_gene: TRBV6-5
CDR3nt: TGTGCCAGCGGACACATCAGAGAATCTGGAAACACCATATATTTT
CDR3aa: CASGHIRESGNTIYF

j_gene: TRBJ1-1
d_gene: NA
abundance: few
v_gene: TRBV27
CDR3nt: TGTGCCAGCAGTTTATCGCCCTTCCAGGCTGAAGCTTTCTTT
CDR3aa: CASSLSPFQAEAFF

j_gene: TRBJ1-1
d_gene: NA
abundance: NA
v_gene: TRBV5-5
CDR3nt: TGTGCCAGCAGCTTGGAGTGGGGGGAGCTCACTGAAGCTTTCTTT
CDR3aa: CASSLEWGELTEAFF

j_gene: TRBJ1-6
d_gene: NA
abundance: NA
v_gene: TRBV10-3
CDR3nt: TGTGCCATCAGAGATCCGAACATGCCCCCGGGGAATTCACCCCTCCACTTT
CDR3aa: CAIRDPNMPPGNSPLHF

j_gene: TRBJ2-7
d_gene: TRBD2
abundance: NA
v_gene: TRBV6-5
CDR3nt: TGTGGGGGAGGGGAACTATCCCTATCCGCCGGTGAGTACTTC
CDR3aa: CGGGELSLSAGEYF

j_gene: TRBJ2-1
d_gene: NA
abundance: NA
v_gene: TRBV15
CDR3nt: TGTGCCACCAGCAGAGATTACCTCCTTACTAGTTTCAATGAGCAGTTCTTC
CDR3aa: CATSRDYLLTSFNEQFF

j_gene: TRBJ2-7
d_gene: NA
abundance: few
v_gene: TRBV19
CDR3nt: TGTGCCAGTAGTGTGAGGGGGGAGCAGTACTTC
CDR3aa: CASSVRGEQYF

j_gene: TRBJ1-2
d_gene: TRBD1
abundance: NA
v_gene: TRBV2
CDR3nt: TGTGCCAGCAGTGTTAATCAGGGGGCAGGCTATGGCTACACCTTC
CDR3aa: CASSVNQGAGYGYTF

j_gene: TRBJ2-3
d_gene: TRBD1
abundance: NA
v_gene: TRBV18
CDR3nt: TGTGCCAGCTCAACCAGGGACAGGGGGCTACCGACAGATACGCAGTATTTT
CDR3aa: CASSTRDRGLPTDTQYF

j_gene: TRBJ1-6
d_gene: NA
abundance: NA
v_gene: TRBV7-9
CDR3nt: TGTGCCAGCAGCCCACCGGGCTCCTATAATTCACCCCTCCACTTT
CDR3aa: CASSPPGSYNSPLHF

j_gene: TRBJ2-1
d_gene: TRBD2
abundance: NA
v_gene: TRBV11-2
CDR3nt: TGTGCCAGCGCCCCTGGGGGGGGGAGGAGGACCTACAATGAGCAGTTCTTC
CDR3aa: CASAPGGGRRTYNEQFF

j_gene: TRBJ2-1
d_gene: TRBD2
abundance: NA
v_gene: TRBV4-3
CDR3nt: TGCGCCAGCAGCCAAGACCGGGAGGAGATCTACAATGAGCAGTTCTTC
CDR3aa: CASSQDREEIYNEQFF

j_gene: TRBJ1-1
d_gene: NA
abundance: NA
v_gene: TRBV20-1
CDR3nt: TGCAGTGCTAGTCCTGGGGCAGGGATGAACACTGAAGCTTTCTTT
CDR3aa: CSASPGAGMNTEAFF

j_gene: TRBJ1-5
d_gene: TRBD1
abundance: NA
v_gene: TRBV12-3/TRBV12-4
CDR3nt: TGTGCCAGTGGACAGGGGGCGGTTCAGCCCCAGCATTTT
CDR3aa: CASGQGAVQPQHF

j_gene: TRBJ2-2
d_gene: NA
abundance: NA
v_gene: TRBV7-2
CDR3nt: TGTGCCAGCAGCTTAGCGTGGGGGGCAGGCACCGGGGAGCTGTTTTTT
CDR3aa: CASSLAWGAGTGELFF

j_gene: TRBJ2-2
d_gene: NA
abundance: once
v_gene: TRBV5-1
CDR3nt: TGCGCCAGCAGCTTGCCGGGACATCGGTTGTTGAACACCGGGGAGCTGTTTTTT
CDR3aa: CASSLPGHRLLNTGELFF

j_gene: TRBJ2-2
d_gene: TRBD2
abundance: NA
v_gene: TRBV5-4
CDR3nt: TGTGCCAGCAGCTCACCGGGACTAGCATCGAACACCGGGGAGCTGTTTTTT
CDR3aa: CASSSPGLASNTGELFF

j_gene: TRBJ1-5
d_gene: NA
abundance: NA
v_gene: TRBV28
CDR3nt: TGTGCCAGCACGCGGGATAGCAATCAGCCCCAGCATTTT
CDR3aa: CASTRDSNQPQHF

j_gene: TRBJ1-2
d_gene: TRBD1
abundance: NA
v_gene: TRBV7-2
CDR3nt: TGTGCCAGCAGCCTCAACGCCGGGACAGGGGGCTATGGCTACACCTTC
CDR3aa: CASSLNAGTGGYGYTF

j_gene: TRBJ2-2
d_gene: NA
abundance: NA
v_gene: TRBV11-2
CDR3nt: TGTGCCAGCAGCTTATTTTCGAACACCGGGGAGCTGTTTTTT
CDR3aa: CASSLFSNTGELFF

j_gene: TRBJ2-2
d_gene: NA
abundance: few
v_gene: TRBV5-1
CDR3nt: TGCGCCAGCAGCCAAACCTCGAACACCGGGGAGCTGTTTTTT
CDR3aa: CASSQTSNTGELFF

j_gene: TRBJ2-7
d_gene: NA
abundance: NA
v_gene: TRBV27
CDR3nt: TGTGCCAGCAGTTTATTTGGCGGGAACTTCTACGAGCAGTACTTC
CDR3aa: CASSLFGGNFYEQYF

j_gene: TRBJ2-3
d_gene: TRBD1
abundance: NA
v_gene: TRBV6-2/TRBV6-3
CDR3nt: TGTGCCAGCAGTTATGGCCAGGGGGTAACAGATACGCAGTATTTT
CDR3aa: CASSYGQGVTDTQYF

j_gene: TRBJ2-6
d_gene: NA
abundance: NA
v_gene: TRBV24-1
CDR3nt: TGTGCCACCAGTAACCCTGGGGCCAACGTCCTGACTTTC
CDR3aa: CATSNPGANVLTF

j_gene: TRBJ2-7
d_gene: TRBD1
abundance: few
v_gene: TRBV9
CDR3nt: TGTGCCAGCAGCGAGGGGGACAGGGGAAGCTCCTACGAGCAGTACTTC
CDR3aa: CASSEGDRGSSYEQYF

j_gene: TRBJ2-1
d_gene: NA
abundance: NA
v_gene: TRBV10-3
CDR3nt: TGTGCCATCAGTGAGTCTTTGGGTGGGGAGAATGAGCAGTTCTTC
CDR3aa: CAISESLGGENEQFF

j_gene: TRBJ2-7
d_gene: TRBD2
abundance: NA
v_gene: TRBV5-1
CDR3nt: TGCGCCAGTGGAACTAGCGGGACTTCCTACGAGCAGTACTTC
CDR3aa: CASGTSGTSYEQYF

j_gene: TRBJ2-1
d_gene: NA
abundance: NA
v_gene: TRBV15
CDR3nt: TGTGCCACCAGCGGCCAGGTCAGCTCCTACAATGAGCAGTTCTTC
CDR3aa: CATSGQVSSYNEQFF